Listed below are T cell receptor beta chains from one sample, sequenced in a study of T-cell memory formation after mild COVID-19. TCRdb itself ran the 5' RACE reads through MiXCR, one entry per CDR3 protein. The table has around 150,000 distinct CDR3 sequences, about 14% seen once. Source material: PBMCs or a T cell subset sorted from them (not recorded which). The receptors here all came from an adult woman who had mild COVID-19 (a few samples of this study predate the infection). Cell type and time point are not known. The CDR3 runs from the conserved cysteine through the conserved F or W. A D gene is named only where the DNA matches it firmly. Only part of the rows carry a size: once, few, many, or a class if the clone is expanded.

. | TRBJ1-1 | TRBV5-1 | once | TGCGCCAGCAGCTTACGACGGATGAACACTGAAGCTTTCTTT | CASSLRRMNTEAFF
TRBD2 | TRBJ2-5 | TRBV12-3/TRBV12-4 | once | TGTGCCAGCAGTTCCAGACAACTGGGCGGGGGGCAAGAGACCCAGTACTTC | CASSSRQLGGGQETQYF
TRBD2 | TRBJ2-5 | TRBV12-3/TRBV12-4 | few | TGTGCCAGCAGTAAGACTAGCGGGAGGTCCCAAGAGACCCAGTACTTC | CASSKTSGRSQETQYF
. | TRBJ2-7 | TRBV18 | few | TGTGCCAGCTCACCCCTTGGCATCGAGCAGTACTTC | CASSPLGIEQYF
. | TRBJ2-2 | TRBV29-1 | few | TGCAGCGTGGTCGACAGGTCGCTGACCGGGGAGCTGTTTTTT | CSVVDRSLTGELFF
. | TRBJ1-2 | TRBV7-8 | . | TGTGCCAGCAGCCCAGGCCCCCGGAATTTTGGTGGCTACACCTTC | CASSPGPRNFGGYTF
TRBD2 | TRBJ2-3 | TRBV7-9 | . | TGTGCCAGCAGCTGGGGACTAGCGGAGGCAGATACGCAGTATTTT | CASSWGLAEADTQYF
. | TRBJ2-7 | TRBV6-4 | . | TGTGCCAGCAGTGACCCCCCGCGGGGCGGGACCGGCTACGAGCAGTACTTC | CASSDPPRGGTGYEQYF
TRBD1 | TRBJ2-2 | TRBV11-3 | . | TGTGCCAGCAGCACTCGACAGGGTGCGAACACCGGGGAGCTGTTTTTT | CASSTRQGANTGELFF
TRBD2 | TRBJ2-1 | TRBV13 | few | TGTGCCAGCAGCCCTAGCGGGAGGGCCTCCTACAATGAGCAGTTCTTC | CASSPSGRASYNEQFF
TRBD2 | TRBJ2-7 | TRBV29-1 | few | TGCAGCGTTGAGGGGGGTACAGCCGGGACTAGCTCCTACGAGCAGTACTTC | CSVEGGTAGTSSYEQYF
. | TRBJ2-1 | TRBV6-2/TRBV6-3 | . | TGTGCCAGCAGTTACCCCTACTTACGGGATGAGCAGTTCTTC | CASSYPYLRDEQFF
. | TRBJ2-2 | TRBV21-1 | . | TGTGCCAGCAGCAAAGAGGGCCCGGGTGAGCGGGAGCCTTCTCCCGGGGAGCTGTTTTTT | CASSKEGPGEREPSPGELFF
TRBD1 | TRBJ1-1 | TRBV5-1 | . | TGCGCCAGCAGCGAGGGGGCTGCGAACACTGAAGCTTTCTTT | CASSEGAANTEAFF
. | TRBJ2-2 | TRBV20-1 | few | TGCAGTGTTCTCCTATCCACCGGGGAGCTGTTTTTT | CSVLLSTGELFF
. | TRBJ2-2 | TRBV3-1 | few | TGTGCCAGCAGCCAACTTCCCCTCGGACGGTCCGGGGAGCTGTTTTTT | CASSQLPLGRSGELFF
TRBD1 | TRBJ1-1 | TRBV4-1 | medium-sized | TGCGCCAGCAGCCAGCTCCGGGACAGGGGGTCTGAAGCTTTCTTT | CASSQLRDRGSEAFF
. | TRBJ2-2 | TRBV5-1 | . | TGCGCCAGCAGCTCTACACGGAACACCGGGGAGCTGTTTTTT | CASSSTRNTGELFF
. | TRBJ2-6 | TRBV27 | few | TGTGCCAGCAGTTTAAAAGGGGCCAACGTCCTGACTTTC | CASSLKGANVLTF
. | TRBJ1-5 | TRBV10-3 | . | TGTGCCATCAGTGATGTTGGGACAAGCAATCAGCCCCAGCATTTT | CAISDVGTSNQPQHF
. | TRBJ2-1 | TRBV5-1 | many | TGCGCCAGCAGCTTTAGAGGGGTCGATGAGCAGTTCTTC | CASSFRGVDEQFF
TRBD2 | TRBJ2-1 | TRBV5-1 | . | TGCGCCAGCAGCTTGGTGGCGGGGGGGCCCCATGAGCAGTTCTTC | CASSLVAGGPHEQFF
. | TRBJ1-2 | TRBV6-5 | few | TGTGCCAGCTCCCCTAGGGAGGGGGGAGGGGGCTACACCTTC | CASSPREGGGGYTF
TRBD2 | TRBJ2-7 | TRBV12-3/TRBV12-4 | . | TGTGCCAGCAGGAGAACCGGGACTAGTAGCTACGAGCAGTACTTC | CASRRTGTSSYEQYF
TRBD2 | TRBJ2-3 | TRBV7-8 | . | TGTGCCAGCAGCTTTGGACTAGCGGGACCCACAGATACGCAGTATTTT | CASSFGLAGPTDTQYF
. | TRBJ2-1 | TRBV7-2 | few | TGTGCCAGCAGTGCGCGGCAGTCAGTAAATGAGCAGTTCTTC | CASSARQSVNEQFF
TRBD1 | TRBJ2-1 | TRBV20-1 | . | TGCAGTGAGAGGACAGGGACTAATGAGCAGTTCTTC | CSERTGTNEQFF
TRBD2 | TRBJ2-1 | TRBV4-2 | few | TGTGCCAGCAGCCAAGATGGGAGTCTAGCGGGATCAGTCGGCAATGAGCAGTTCTTC | CASSQDGSLAGSVGNEQFF
TRBD1 | TRBJ2-7 | TRBV3-1 | many | TGTGCCAGCAGCCATTACCGGGACAGGTTATCCTACGAGCAGTACTTC | CASSHYRDRLSYEQYF
TRBD2 | TRBJ2-1 | TRBV12-3/TRBV12-4 | few | TGTGCCAGCAGTTGGGGACTAGCGGGATCCCGTGAGCAGTTCTTC | CASSWGLAGSREQFF
. | TRBJ2-3 | TRBV12-3/TRBV12-4 | few | TGTGCCAGCAGCCCCTGGGAAGGTTCGCAGTATTTT | CASSPWEGSQYF
. | TRBJ2-3 | TRBV9 | many | TGTGCCAGCAGCGTGTCTTCCACTAGCACAGATACGCAGTATTTT | CASSVSSTSTDTQYF
TRBD1 | TRBJ2-7 | TRBV24-1 | . | TGTGCCACCAGTGATTCCGGGACAGGGAGGGGATACGAGCAGTACTTC | CATSDSGTGRGYEQYF
. | TRBJ2-1 | TRBV5-5 | . | TGTGCCAGCAGCTTGGCCGTGGGGTATGAGCAGTTCTTC | CASSLAVGYEQFF
. | TRBJ2-2 | TRBV4-1 | . | TGCGCCAGCAGCCTCCACCCGGCGACAGGGAACACCGGGGAGCTGTTTTTT | CASSLHPATGNTGELFF
. | TRBJ2-5 | TRBV12-3/TRBV12-4 | . | TGTGCCAGCAGCTTCGGACTGTTTCGGGAGACCCAGTACTTC | CASSFGLFRETQYF
. | TRBJ1-2 | TRBV5-1 | . | TGCGCCAGCAGCCCGGACATCTACTATGGCTACACCTTC | CASSPDIYYGYTF
. | TRBJ2-3 | TRBV9 | . | TGTGCCAGCAGCGTAGGGGGGGATACGCAGTATTTT | CASSVGGDTQYF
TRBD1 | TRBJ2-5 | TRBV6-5 | few | TGTGCCAGCACCGCCTCGACAGGGGCAGGAGAGACCCAGTACTTC | CASTASTGAGETQYF
TRBD1 | TRBJ2-3 | TRBV29-1 | few | TGCAGCGTTGAAAGGGACAGGGGGCTCACAGATACGCAGTATTTT | CSVERDRGLTDTQYF
. | TRBJ1-1 | TRBV7-9 | . | TGTGCCAGCAGCTTAGTCCACACTGAAGCTTTCTTT | CASSLVHTEAFF
TRBD1 | TRBJ2-7 | TRBV12-3/TRBV12-4 | few | TGTGCCAGCAGTTTGGGGGGGACAGGGATTTACGAGCAGTACTTC | CASSLGGTGIYEQYF
. | TRBJ1-2 | TRBV19 | few | TGTGCCAGTATTCCGGGAGACTATGGCTACACCTTC | CASIPGDYGYTF
TRBD1 | TRBJ2-7 | TRBV10-3 | . | TGTGCCATCAGTCGGGACAGGGGGCTTACCTCTTACGAGCAGTACTTC | CAISRDRGLTSYEQYF
TRBD1 | TRBJ2-2 | TRBV7-3 | few | TGTGCCAGCAGCCCCGGACAGGGGAACACCGGGGAGCTGTTTTTT | CASSPGQGNTGELFF
. | TRBJ2-3 | TRBV11-3 | few | TGTGCCAGCAGCTTAGGGGGGATCGGGGATACGCAGTATTTT | CASSLGGIGDTQYF
. | TRBJ2-2 | TRBV12-3/TRBV12-4 | few | TGTGCCAGCAGTTTACTTCGGGCAGGGAATATAGGAACCGGGGAGCTGTTTTTT | CASSLLRAGNIGTGELFF
. | TRBJ2-5 | TRBV25-1 | few | TGTGCCAGCAGTGAATCGGACGCCGGGACCCAGTACTTC | CASSESDAGTQYF
TRBD2 | TRBJ2-7 | TRBV4-3 | . | TGCGCCAGCAGCCAAGATTCTAGCGGGAGAAGCAGCGAGCAGTACTTC | CASSQDSSGRSSEQYF
TRBD1 | TRBJ2-1 | TRBV23-1 | few | TGCGCCAGCAGTCAATCCTCAGGGGGCCAGAATGAGCAGTTCTTC | CASSQSSGGQNEQFF
. | TRBJ2-1 | TRBV12-3/TRBV12-4 | few | TGTGCCAGCACCTTGGGGGGTAGCTCCTACAATGAGCAGTTCTTC | CASTLGGSSYNEQFF
TRBD2 | TRBJ2-1 | TRBV12-3/TRBV12-4 | . | TGTGCCAGCAGCCGTAGCGGGGGGGGCTACAATGAGCAGTTCTTC | CASSRSGGGYNEQFF
TRBD1 | TRBJ2-3 | TRBV20-1 | . | TGCAGTGCTACAGACAGGGAAGATACGCAGTATTTT | CSATDREDTQYF
. | TRBJ2-7 | TRBV5-1 | few | TGCGCCAGCAGCTTGGGTAGCCTGAGGGAGCAGTACTTC | CASSLGSLREQYF
TRBD1 | TRBJ2-6 | TRBV5-1 | . | TGCGCCAGCAGCGGCCGGGACAGGGTCTCCTCTGGGGCCAACGTCCTGACTTTC | CASSGRDRVSSGANVLTF